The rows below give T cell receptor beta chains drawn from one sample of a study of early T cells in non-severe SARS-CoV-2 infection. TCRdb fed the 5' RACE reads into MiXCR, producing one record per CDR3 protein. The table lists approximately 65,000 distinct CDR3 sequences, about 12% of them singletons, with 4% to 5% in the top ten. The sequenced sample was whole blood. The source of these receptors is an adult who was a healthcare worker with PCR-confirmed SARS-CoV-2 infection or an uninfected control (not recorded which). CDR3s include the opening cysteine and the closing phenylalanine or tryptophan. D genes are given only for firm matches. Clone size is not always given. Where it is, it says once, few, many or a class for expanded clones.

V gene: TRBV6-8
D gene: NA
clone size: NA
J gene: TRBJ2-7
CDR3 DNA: TGTGCCAGCAGTTATGAGCAGGGGGGAATCGAGCAGTACTTC
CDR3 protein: CASSYEQGGIEQYF

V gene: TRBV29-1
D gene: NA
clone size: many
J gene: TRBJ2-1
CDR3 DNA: TGCAGCGTGGGGAGGGGGACAGGTCGCGGAGTGGAGCAGTTCTTC
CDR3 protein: CSVGRGTGRGVEQFF

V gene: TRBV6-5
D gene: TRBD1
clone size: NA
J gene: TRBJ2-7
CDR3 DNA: TGTGCCAGCAGTGAAACAGGGGGTCCATCCTACGAGCAGTACTTC
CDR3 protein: CASSETGGPSYEQYF

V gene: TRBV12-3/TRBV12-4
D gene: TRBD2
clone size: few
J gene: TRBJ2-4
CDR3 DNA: TGTGCCAGCAGCTCAGCGGGAATGGGCAAAAACATTCAGTACTTC
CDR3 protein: CASSSAGMGKNIQYF

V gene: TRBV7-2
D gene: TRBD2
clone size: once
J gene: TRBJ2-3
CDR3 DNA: TGTGCCAGCAGCTCCGGTAGTAGCGGGGGGCCAGATACGCAGTATTTT
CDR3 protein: CASSSGSSGGPDTQYF

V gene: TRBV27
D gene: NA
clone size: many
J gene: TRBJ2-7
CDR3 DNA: TGTGCCAGCAGCGGCGGCTCCTACGAGCAGTACTTC
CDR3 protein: CASSGGSYEQYF

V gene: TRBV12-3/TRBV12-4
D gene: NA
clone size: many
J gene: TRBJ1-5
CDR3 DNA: TGTGCCAGCAGGTCCCGATCTAGCAATCAGCCCCAGCATTTT
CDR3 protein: CASRSRSSNQPQHF

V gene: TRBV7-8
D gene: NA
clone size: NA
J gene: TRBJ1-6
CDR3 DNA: TGTGCCAGCAGCTTAGTTGACTCACCCCTCCACTTT
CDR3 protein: CASSLVDSPLHF

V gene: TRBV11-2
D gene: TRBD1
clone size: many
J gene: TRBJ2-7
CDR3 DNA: TGTGCCAGCAGCTTAGCCCCGACAGGGAGCTCCTACGAGCAGTACTTC
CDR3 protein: CASSLAPTGSSYEQYF

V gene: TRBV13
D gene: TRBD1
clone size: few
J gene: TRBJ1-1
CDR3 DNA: TGTGCCAGCAGGGCTTGGACAGGGAGCACTGAAGCTTTCTTT
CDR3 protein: CASRAWTGSTEAFF

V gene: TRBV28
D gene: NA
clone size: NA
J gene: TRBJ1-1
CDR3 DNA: TGTGCCACCTCGCCGGAAAGGGCTAACACTGAAGCTTTCTTT
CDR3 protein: CATSPERANTEAFF

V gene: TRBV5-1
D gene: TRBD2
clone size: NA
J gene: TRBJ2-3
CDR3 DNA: TGCGCCAGCAGCTTCGGCCTAGCGGGGGGGCCGGGAGATACGCAGTATTTT
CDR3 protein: CASSFGLAGGPGDTQYF

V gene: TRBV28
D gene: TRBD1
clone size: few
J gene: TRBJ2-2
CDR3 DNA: TGTGCCAGCAGGACAGGGGCGGGCACCGGGGAGCTGTTTTTT
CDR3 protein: CASRTGAGTGELFF

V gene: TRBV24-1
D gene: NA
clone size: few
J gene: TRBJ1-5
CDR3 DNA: TGTGCCACCAGTGATTTAGGAGCGTCCAATCAGCCCCAGCATTTT
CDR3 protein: CATSDLGASNQPQHF

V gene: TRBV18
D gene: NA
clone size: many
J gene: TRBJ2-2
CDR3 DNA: TGTGCCAGCTCACCACCCCCAGGGTACACCGGGGAGCTGTTTTTT
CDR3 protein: CASSPPPGYTGELFF

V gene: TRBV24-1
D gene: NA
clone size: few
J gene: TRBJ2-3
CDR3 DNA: TGTGCCACCAGTTCCACGTACACAGATACGCAGTATTTT
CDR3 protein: CATSSTYTDTQYF

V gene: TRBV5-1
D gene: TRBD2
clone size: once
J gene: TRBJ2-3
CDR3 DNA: TGCGCCAGCAGCTTGGATACGGGGGGGCAGGATACGCAGTATTTT
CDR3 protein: CASSLDTGGQDTQYF

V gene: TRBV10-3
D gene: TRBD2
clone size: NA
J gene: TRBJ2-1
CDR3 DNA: TGTGCCATCAGTGATCCCATTAGCGGGGGGCAGAATGAGCAGTTCTTC
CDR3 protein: CAISDPISGGQNEQFF

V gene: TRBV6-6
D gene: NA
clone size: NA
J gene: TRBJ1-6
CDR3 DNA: TGTGCCAGCAGTCATGGGGACGGCTATTCACCCCTCCACTTT
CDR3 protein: CASSHGDGYSPLHF

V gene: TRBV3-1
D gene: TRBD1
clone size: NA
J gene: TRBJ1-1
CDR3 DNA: TGTGCCAGCAGCCATCTGGACAGGGGGAGTGAAGCTTTCTTT
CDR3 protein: CASSHLDRGSEAFF

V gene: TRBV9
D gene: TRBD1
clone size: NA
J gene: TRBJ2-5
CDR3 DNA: TGTGCCAGCAGCCCGGGACAGAGTTGGCAAGAGACCCAGTACTTC
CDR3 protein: CASSPGQSWQETQYF

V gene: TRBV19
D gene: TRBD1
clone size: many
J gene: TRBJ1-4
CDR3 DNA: TGTGCCAGTAAAGACAGGGTGTCGCGTGAAAAACTGTTTTTT
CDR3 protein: CASKDRVSREKLFF

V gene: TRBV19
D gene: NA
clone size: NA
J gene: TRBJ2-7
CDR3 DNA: TGTGCCAGTAGTACCCTACAGAGAACCTACGAGCAGTACTTC
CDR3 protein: CASSTLQRTYEQYF

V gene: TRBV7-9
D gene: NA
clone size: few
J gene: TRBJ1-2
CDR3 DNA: TGTGCCAGCAGCCTCCTGCAGGGGTCTCCCCTAGGCTACACCTTC
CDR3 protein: CASSLLQGSPLGYTF

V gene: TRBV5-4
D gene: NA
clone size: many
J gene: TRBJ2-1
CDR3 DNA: TGTGCCAGCAGCTCCCAAGGGAGGACCCCCTACAATGAGCAGTTCTTC
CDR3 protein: CASSSQGRTPYNEQFF

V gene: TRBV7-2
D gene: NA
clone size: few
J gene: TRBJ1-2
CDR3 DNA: TGTGCCAGCAGCCTATCGATTCAGGAGAACTATGGCTACACCTTC
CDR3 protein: CASSLSIQENYGYTF

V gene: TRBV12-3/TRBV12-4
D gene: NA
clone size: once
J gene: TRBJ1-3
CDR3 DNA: TGTGCCAGCACCCTGGAGGGGAACACCATATATTTT
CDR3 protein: CASTLEGNTIYF

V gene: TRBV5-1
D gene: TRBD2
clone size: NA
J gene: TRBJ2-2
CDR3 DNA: TGCGCCAGCAGCTTGGCTAGCGGGGGAATCACCGGGGAGCTGTTTTTT
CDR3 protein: CASSLASGGITGELFF

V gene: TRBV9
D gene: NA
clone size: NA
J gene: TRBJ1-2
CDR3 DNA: TGTGCCAGCAGCCTGGGGGACACCAACTATGGCTACACCTTC
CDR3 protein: CASSLGDTNYGYTF

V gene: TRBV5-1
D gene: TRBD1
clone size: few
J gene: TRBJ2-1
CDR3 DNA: TGCGCCAGCAGCCCATATGGGGGACAGGGGGCCTACAATGAGCAGTTCTTC
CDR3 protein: CASSPYGGQGAYNEQFF

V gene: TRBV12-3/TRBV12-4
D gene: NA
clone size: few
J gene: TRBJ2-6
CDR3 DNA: TGTGCCAGCAGTTTATACATAGGGACGGCATCCTCTGGGGCCAACGTCCTGACTTTC
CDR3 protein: CASSLYIGTASSGANVLTF

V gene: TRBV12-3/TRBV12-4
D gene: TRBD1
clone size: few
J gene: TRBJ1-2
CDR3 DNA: TGTGCCAGCAGTTTCCAGGGGGGCGCCGGTGGCTATGGCTACACCTTC
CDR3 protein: CASSFQGGAGGYGYTF

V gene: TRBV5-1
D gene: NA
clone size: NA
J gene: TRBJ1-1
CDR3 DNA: TGCGCCAGCAGCCCGGGACTGGGAAGGACTGAAGCTTTCTTT
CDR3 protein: CASSPGLGRTEAFF

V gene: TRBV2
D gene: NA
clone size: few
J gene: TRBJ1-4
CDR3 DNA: TGTGCCAGCAGTGCCCAGGGTGAGGAAAAACTGTTTTTT
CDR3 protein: CASSAQGEEKLFF

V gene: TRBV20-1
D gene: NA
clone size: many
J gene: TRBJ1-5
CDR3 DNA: TGCAGTGCTAGAGATTGGGGCTCGGCGAATCAGCCCCAGCATTTT
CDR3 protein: CSARDWGSANQPQHF

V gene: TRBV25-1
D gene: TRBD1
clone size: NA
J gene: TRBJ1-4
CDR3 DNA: TGTGCCAGCAGTGAATTAGGGGGCGCGGGGGAAAAACTGTTTTTT
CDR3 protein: CASSELGGAGEKLFF

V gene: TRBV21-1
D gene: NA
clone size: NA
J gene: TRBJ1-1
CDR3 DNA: TGTGCCAGCAACCCCGGGCAGAACACTGAAGCTTTCTTT
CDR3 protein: CASNPGQNTEAFF

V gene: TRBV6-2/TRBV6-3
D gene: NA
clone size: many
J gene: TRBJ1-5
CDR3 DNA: TGTGCCAGCAGTTACGTCGGTTGGGGACAGCCCCAGCATTTT
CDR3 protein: CASSYVGWGQPQHF

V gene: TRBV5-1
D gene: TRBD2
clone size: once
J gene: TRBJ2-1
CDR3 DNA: TGCGCCAGCATGGGGGGTAAGACGGGAGGTAACCCCTACAATGAGCAGTTCTTC
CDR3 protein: CASMGGKTGGNPYNEQFF

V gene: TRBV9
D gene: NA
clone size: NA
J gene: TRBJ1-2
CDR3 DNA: TGTGCCAGCAGCCTTTCGCCGGGGCCCCAGGACTATGGCTACACCTTC
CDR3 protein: CASSLSPGPQDYGYTF

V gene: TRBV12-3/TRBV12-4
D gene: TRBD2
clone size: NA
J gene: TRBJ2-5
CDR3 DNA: TGTGCCAGCAGTTTACGCGGGACTAGAGGAGAGACCCAGTACTTC
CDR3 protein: CASSLRGTRGETQYF

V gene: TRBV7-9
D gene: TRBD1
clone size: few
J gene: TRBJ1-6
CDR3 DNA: TGTGCCAGCAGCTCCGGGGCAGGGGGCAGGGGTAATTCACCCCTCCACTTT
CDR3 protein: CASSSGAGGRGNSPLHF

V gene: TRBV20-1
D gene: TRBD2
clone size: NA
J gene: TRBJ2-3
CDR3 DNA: TGCAGTGCAGTCCCAGCGGGGGGTGCAGATACGCAGTATTTT
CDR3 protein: CSAVPAGGADTQYF

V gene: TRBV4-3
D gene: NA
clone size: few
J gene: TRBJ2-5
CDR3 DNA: TGCGCCAGCAGCCAGGAGATCCAAGAGACCCAGTACTTC
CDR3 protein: CASSQEIQETQYF

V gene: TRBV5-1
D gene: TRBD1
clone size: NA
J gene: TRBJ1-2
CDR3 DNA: TGCGCCAGCAGCTTGGCCACTGGCAGGGGGCGCGGCTACACCTTC
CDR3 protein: CASSLATGRGRGYTF

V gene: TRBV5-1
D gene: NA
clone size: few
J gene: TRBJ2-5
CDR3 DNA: TGCGCCAGCAGCTCTCCCTTTCCGGGCCAAGAGACCCAGTACTTC
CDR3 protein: CASSSPFPGQETQYF

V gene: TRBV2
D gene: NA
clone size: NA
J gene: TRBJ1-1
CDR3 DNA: TGTGCCAGCAAAGGATTGCTCACCACTGAAGCTTTCTTT
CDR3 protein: CASKGLLTTEAFF

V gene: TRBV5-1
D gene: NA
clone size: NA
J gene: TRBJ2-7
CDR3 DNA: TGCGCCAGCAGCAACCCGACCGTAGGCGGCTACCAGCAGTACTTC
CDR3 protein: CASSNPTVGGYQQYF

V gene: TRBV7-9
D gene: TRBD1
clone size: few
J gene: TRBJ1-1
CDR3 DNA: TGTGCCAGCAGCTTAGCAGGGGGCCGTGAAGCTTTCTTT
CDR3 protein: CASSLAGGREAFF

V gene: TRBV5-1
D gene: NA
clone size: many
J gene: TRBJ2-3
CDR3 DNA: TGCGCCAGCAGCTTGGTAGGCAGCCCTTCAGATACGCAGTATTTT
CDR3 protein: CASSLVGSPSDTQYF

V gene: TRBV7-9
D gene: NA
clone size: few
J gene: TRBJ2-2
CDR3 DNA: TGTGCCAGCAGCCCCAACCCCGGAACCGGGGAGCTGTTTTTT
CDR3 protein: CASSPNPGTGELFF

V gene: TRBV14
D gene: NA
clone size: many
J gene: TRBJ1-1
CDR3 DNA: TGTGCCAGCAGCCAGGGGCTGAGGACTGAAGCTTTCTTT
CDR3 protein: CASSQGLRTEAFF

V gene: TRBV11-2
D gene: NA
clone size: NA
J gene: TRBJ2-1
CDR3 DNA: TGTGCCAGCAGCTTCACTCGGGGCAGCAGCCCGGATGAGCAGTTCTTC
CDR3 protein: CASSFTRGSSPDEQFF

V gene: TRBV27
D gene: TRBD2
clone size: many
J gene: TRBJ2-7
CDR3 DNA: TGTGCCAGCAGTGAGACTAGCGTCTCCTACGAGCAGTACTTC
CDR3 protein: CASSETSVSYEQYF

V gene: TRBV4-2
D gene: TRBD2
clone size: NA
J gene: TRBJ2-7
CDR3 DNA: TGTGCCAGCAGCCAAGGCCCGACTAGCGGCTCCTACGAGCAGTACTTC
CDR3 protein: CASSQGPTSGSYEQYF

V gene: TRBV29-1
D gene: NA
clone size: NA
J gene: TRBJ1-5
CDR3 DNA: TGCAGCGTGGGCACGGAAAATCAGCCCCAGCATTTT
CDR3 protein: CSVGTENQPQHF

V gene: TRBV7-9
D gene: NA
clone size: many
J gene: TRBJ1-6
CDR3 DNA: TGTGCCAGCAGCAGCAGGGAGGAGTCACCCCTCCACTTT
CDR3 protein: CASSSREESPLHF